These 15 T cell receptor beta chains were sequenced from one sample in a study of blood T cell repertoires in COVID-19 (dated by TCRdb to 2018 to 2021). Library preparation employed the immunoSEQ multiplex PCR assay. The immuneACCESS repertoire file appears here via TCRdb, limited to in-frame rearrangements. These files lack a portion of the clones; in checked studies, under half of the deficit traces to unresolved V genes, and the cause of the others is not known. Across this sample there are fewer than 250,000 clones, with 80% to 90% seen only once. The ten largest clones represent approximately 1% of the sample. Sequencing input: peripheral blood. The receptors originated from a man between 25 and 39 years old with acute or convalescent COVID-19.

This clone was found once. The rearrangement links TRBV28 to TRBJ2-4; perhaps TRBD1 as D (5 bases). Looked up from germline, CDR1 is MDHEN and CDR2 is SYDVKM. The CDR3 runs to 13 residues. V was trimmed by 5 bases and J by 6 bases, leaving 11 bases between them. CDR3 nucleotide sequence: TGTGCCAGCAGTCCCAACAGGTTAAACATTCAGTACTTC. It is translated as CASSPNRLNIQYF. Full variable domain (outside the CDR3, taken from reference TRBV28 and TRBJ2-4): DVKVTQSSRYLVKRTGEKVFLECVQDMDHENMFWYRQDPGLGLRLIYFSYDVKMKEKGDIPEGYSVSREKKERFSLILESASTNQTSMYLCASSPNRLNIQYFGAGTRLSVL.

The chain has TRBV6-1 and TRBJ2-4; TRBD2 is a possible D gene (6 bases). The V end lost 2 bases, the J end lost 3 bases, and 11 bases lay between the germline ends. CDR1 is MNHNS, CDR2 SASEGT, per germline. This CDR3 contains 15 residues. The CDR3 sequence is CASSELGGGKNIQYF. Here the CDR3 DNA reads TGTGCCAGCAGTGAACTCGGGGGAGGCAAAAACATTCAGTACTTC.

The chain recombines TRBV28 with TRBJ1-6; the match to TRBD1 covers 10 bases. This CDR3 is built from 14 residues. V was pared by 8 bases and J by 9 bases, with 7 bases of the junction left unmatched. CDR1 and CDR2 (germline): MDHEN, SYDVKM. For the CDR3, the DNA is TGTGCCAGCTTCAGGGACAGGGGAGGTTCACCCCTCCACTTT. Residues: CASFRDRGGSPLHF. The variable domain in full, with the rest retrieved from reference TRBV28 and TRBJ1-6, is DVKVTQSSRYLVKRTGEKVFLECVQDMDHENMFWYRQDPGLGLRLIYFSYDVKMKEKGDIPEGYSVSREKKERFSLILESASTNQTSMYLCASFRDRGGSPLHFGNGTRLTVT.

Worth noting for this clone: The junction does not match germline at one end; this may be a read error. The chain carries TRBV6-6 and TRBJ2-1; maybe TRBD2 (6 bases). From germline, CDR1 is MNHNY and CDR2 SVGAGI (reference sequence). The CDR3 extends over 15 amino acids. The CDR3 sequence is CASSWEALSSNEQFF. CDR3 bases: TGTGCCAGCAGCTGGGAGGCCCTGTCCTCCAATGAGCAGTTCTTC.

As DNA, the CDR3 is TGTGCCAGTAGTATAGGCCAGGTAGTGGCCGGGGAGCTGTTTTTT. This encodes CASSIGQVVAGELFF. V is TRBV19 and J is TRBJ2-2; D is uncertain. This CDR3 comprises 15 residues. Trimming removed 1 base from V and 6 bases from J, with 12 bases in between. Germline V lookup: CDR1 LNHDA, CDR2 SQIVND (reference sequence).

The genes are TRBV5-1 and TRBJ1-5, with D possibly TRBD1 on 5 matching bases. V shed 0 bases and J shed 5 bases, with 9 bases lying between them. Germline CDR1 is SGHRS and CDR2 is YFSETQ. This CDR3 has 14 residues. In DNA form, the CDR3 reads TGCGCCAGCAGCTTGGGGGGAGGGGATCAGCCCCAGCATTTT. Its protein is CASSLGGGDQPQHF.

Written as DNA, the CDR3 is TGTGCCAGTAAGGGGCAGGGGCGGACCGGGGAGCTGTTTTTT. Amino acids: CASKGQGRTGELFF. The rearrangement joins TRBV19 to TRBJ2-2, with a tentative D call TRBD1 (6 bases). CDR1 is LNHDA and CDR2 is SQIVND in the germline V gene (reference sequence). V was clipped by 7 bases and J by 5 bases, with 14 bases between them. CDR3 length: 14 residues.

The chain uses TRBV5-6 and TRBJ1-3, with D possibly being TRBD1 (6 bases). This CDR3 has 15 residues. The V end was cut by 4 bases, the J end by 3 bases, with 14 bases between. From germline, CDR1 is SGHDT and CDR2 YYEEEE. CDR3 in amino acids: CASSKVLTGGNTIYF. For the CDR3, the DNA is TGTGCCAGCAGCAAGGTACTGACAGGTGGAAACACCATATATTTT.

This clone has only one observation. The chain is built from TRBV7-8 and TRBJ2-1; 11 positions match TRBD2. The CDR3 spans 16 residues. CDR1 and CDR2 (germline): SGHVS, FQNEAQ. V was clipped by 5 bases and J by 7 bases; unmatched bases: 10. The CDR3 region is CASSPLLAGALNEQFF. The CDR3 nucleotides are TGTGCCAGCAGCCCACTACTAGCGGGGGCCCTAAATGAGCAGTTCTTC.

The CDR3 protein is CASSLGTANTEAFF. CDR3 DNA: TGTGCCAGCAGCTTGGGTACAGCGAACACTGAAGCTTTCTTT. This chain links TRBV5-5 with TRBJ1-1; D call uncertain. The CDR3 is made up of 14 amino acids. Looked up from germline, CDR1 is SGHKS and CDR2 is YYEKEE (reference sequence). The ends were cut back, 0 bases at V and 1 base at J, with 7 bases in the middle.

This sequence joins TRBV5-1 and TRBJ2-3; D unclear. Germline assignment: CDR1 SGHRS and CDR2 YFSETQ. CDR3 length equals 13 residues. V was cut by 7 bases and J by 0 bases, with 9 bases left in between. The CDR3 DNA sequence: TGCGCCAGCGTAGACACTAGCACAGATACGCAGTATTTT. Its translation is CASVDTSTDTQYF.

The chain couples TRBV6-5 to TRBJ1-2; possibly TRBD1 for D (6 bases). The ends were cut back, 7 bases at V and 4 bases at J, with 13 bases in the middle. The CDR3 is 13 residues long. Germline CDR1 and CDR2: MNHEY and SVGAGI. The CDR3 DNA reads as TGTGCCAGCACCAGGGGAAACTTCTATGGCTACACCTTC. It translates to CASTRGNFYGYTF.

The gene calls are TRBV6-5 and TRBJ1-1; 9 bases map to TRBD1. This CDR3 has 14 residues. Trimming removed 6 bases from V and 5 bases from J; junction bases left unmatched: 7. Germline CDR1 is MNHEY and CDR2 is SVGAGI. CDR3 loop: CASRQTGGATEAFF. CDR3 coding DNA: TGTGCCAGCAGACAGACAGGGGGAGCGACTGAAGCTTTCTTT.

The chain combines TRBV15 with TRBJ1-1, with D maybe TRBD1 (6 bases). The CDR3 is made up of 14 amino acids. V was shortened by 2 bases and J by 4 bases, with 11 bases between the two germline ends. Germline V gene data show CDR1 as LNHNV and CDR2 as YYDKDF (reference sequence). This CDR3 is CATSRNTGPTEAFF. The CDR3, as DNA: TGTGCCACCAGCAGAAATACAGGGCCCACTGAAGCTTTCTTT.

V gene TRBV5-1 combines with J gene TRBJ1-3; perhaps TRBD1 as D (5 bases). V lost 4 bases and J 0 bases, leaving 11 bases between the germline ends. Germline CDR1 reads SGHRS; CDR2 reads YFSETQ. The CDR3 is made up of 15 amino acids. CDR3 sequence (DNA): TGCGCCAGCAGCGGGAACAGGTACTCTGGAAACACCATATATTTT. Translating gives CASSGNRYSGNTIYF.